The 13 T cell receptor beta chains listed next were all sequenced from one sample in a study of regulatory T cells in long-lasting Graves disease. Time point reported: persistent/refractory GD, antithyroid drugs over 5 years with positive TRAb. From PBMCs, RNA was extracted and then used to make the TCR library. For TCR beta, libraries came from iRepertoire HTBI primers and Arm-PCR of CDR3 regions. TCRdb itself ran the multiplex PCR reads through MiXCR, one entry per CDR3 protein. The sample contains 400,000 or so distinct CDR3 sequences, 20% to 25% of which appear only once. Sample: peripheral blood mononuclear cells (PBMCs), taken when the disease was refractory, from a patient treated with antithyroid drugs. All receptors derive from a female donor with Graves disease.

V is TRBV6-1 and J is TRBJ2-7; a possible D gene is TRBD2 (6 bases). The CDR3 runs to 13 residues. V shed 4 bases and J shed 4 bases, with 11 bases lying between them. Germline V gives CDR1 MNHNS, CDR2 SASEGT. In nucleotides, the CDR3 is TGTGCCAGCAGTGTACGGGGGAAGTACGAGCAGTACTTC. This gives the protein CASSVRGKYEQYF.

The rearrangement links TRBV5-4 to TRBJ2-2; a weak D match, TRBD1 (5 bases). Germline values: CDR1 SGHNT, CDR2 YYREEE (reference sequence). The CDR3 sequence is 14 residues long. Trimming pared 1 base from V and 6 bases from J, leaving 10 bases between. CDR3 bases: TGTGCCAGCAGCTTGACTGACAGATCCGGGGAGCTGTTTTTT. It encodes CASSLTDRSGELFF.

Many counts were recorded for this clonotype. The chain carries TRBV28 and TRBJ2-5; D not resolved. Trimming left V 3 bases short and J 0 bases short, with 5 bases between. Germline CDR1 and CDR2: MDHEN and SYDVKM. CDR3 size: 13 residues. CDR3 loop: CASSFSHQETQYF. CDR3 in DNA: TGTGCCAGCAGTTTTTCCCACCAAGAGACCCAGTACTTC. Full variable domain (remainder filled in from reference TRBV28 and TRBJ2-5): DVKVTQSSRYLVKRTGEKVFLECVQDMDHENMFWYRQDPGLGLRLIYFSYDVKMKEKGDIPEGYSVSREKKERFSLILESASTNQTSMYLCASSFSHQETQYFGPGTRLLVL.

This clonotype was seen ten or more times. The CDR3 reads CSAAAGQVNYGYTF. In nucleotides, the CDR3 is TGCAGTGCCGCCGCGGGACAGGTTAACTATGGCTACACCTTC. V and J are TRBV20-1 and TRBJ1-2; 8 bases are a match to TRBD1. The CDR3 has 14 amino acids. Germline CDR1 and CDR2: DFQATT and SNEGSKA (reference sequence). V lost 6 bases and J lost 1; bases outside the gene matches: 7.

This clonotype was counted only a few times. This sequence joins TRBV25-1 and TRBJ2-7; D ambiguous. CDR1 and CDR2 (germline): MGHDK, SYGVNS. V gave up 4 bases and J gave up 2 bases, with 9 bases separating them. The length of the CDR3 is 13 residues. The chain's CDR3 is CASSVMGTYEQYF. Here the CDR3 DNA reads TGTGCCAGCAGTGTCATGGGGACCTACGAGCAGTACTTC.

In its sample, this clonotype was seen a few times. CDR3: CASSPPLAGGPYEQYF. The CDR3 DNA sequence: TGTGCCAGCTCACCACCACTAGCGGGAGGGCCCTACGAGCAGTACTTC. The rearrangement uses TRBV18 and TRBJ2-7; 13 positions agree with TRBD2. Trimming at V came to 0 bases and at J to 2 bases, leaving 1 base not matched to a gene. CDR1 KGHSH and CDR2 LQKENI come from the germline V gene. The CDR3 extends over 16 amino acids. Drawing the rest from reference TRBV18 and TRBJ2-7, the complete variable domain is NAGVMQNPRHLVRRRGQEARLRCSPMKGHSHVYWYRQLPEEGLKFMVYLQKENIIDESGMPKERFSAEFPKEGPSILRIQQVVRGDSAAYFCASSPPLAGGPYEQYFGPGTRLTVT.

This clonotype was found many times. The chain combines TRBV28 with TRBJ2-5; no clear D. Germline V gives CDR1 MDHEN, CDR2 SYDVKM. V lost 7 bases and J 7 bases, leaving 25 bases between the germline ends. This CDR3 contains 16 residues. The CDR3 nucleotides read TGTGCCAGCATCCCGGACCCGGGCCGCCCAACGGGGACCCAGTACTTC. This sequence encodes CASIPDPGRPTGTQYF.

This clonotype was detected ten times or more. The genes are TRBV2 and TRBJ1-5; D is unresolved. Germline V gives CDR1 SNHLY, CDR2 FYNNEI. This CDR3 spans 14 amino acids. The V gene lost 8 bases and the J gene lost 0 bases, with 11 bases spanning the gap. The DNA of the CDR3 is TGTGCCAGCCAGATCAGCGATAGCAATCAGCCCCAGCATTTT. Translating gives CASQISDSNQPQHF.

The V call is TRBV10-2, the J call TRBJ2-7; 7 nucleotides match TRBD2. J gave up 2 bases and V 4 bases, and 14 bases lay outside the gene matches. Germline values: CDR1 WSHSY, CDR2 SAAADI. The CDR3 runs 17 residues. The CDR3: CASSGRGTGGSTYEQYF. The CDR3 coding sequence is TGCGCCAGCAGTGGCCGTGGTACGGGAGGATCCACCTACGAGCAGTACTTC.

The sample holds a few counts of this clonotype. The CDR3 DNA reads as TGTGCCAGCAGTTTATATTCGAAGGGCTACGAGCAGTACTTC. This translates into CASSLYSKGYEQYF. V is TRBV27 and J is TRBJ2-7; D uncertain. Germline-derived CDR1 and CDR2 are MNHEY and SMNVEV (reference sequence). There are 14 residues in the CDR3. V was clipped by 1 base and J by 3 bases, with 10 bases between them.

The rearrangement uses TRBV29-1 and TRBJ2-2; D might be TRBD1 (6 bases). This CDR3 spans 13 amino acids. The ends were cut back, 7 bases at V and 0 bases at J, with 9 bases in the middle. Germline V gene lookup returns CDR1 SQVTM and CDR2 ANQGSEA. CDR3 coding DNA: TGCAGCGGCAGGGGATCGAACACCGGGGAGCTGTTTTTT. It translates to CSGRGSNTGELFF.

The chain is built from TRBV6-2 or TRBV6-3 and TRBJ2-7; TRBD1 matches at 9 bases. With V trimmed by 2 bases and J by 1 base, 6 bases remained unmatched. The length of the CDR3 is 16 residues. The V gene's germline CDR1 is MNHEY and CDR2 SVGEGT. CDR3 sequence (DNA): TGTGCCAGCAGTTACGGGACAGGGAAAGGGTCCTACGAGCAGTACTTC. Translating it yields CASSYGTGKGSYEQYF.

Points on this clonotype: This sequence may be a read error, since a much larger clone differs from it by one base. In nucleotides, the CDR3 is TGTGCCACCAGTTCCGGGAGTAACTATGGCTACACCTTC. It codes for CATSSGSNYGYTF. V usage is TRBV15 and J usage is TRBJ1-2, with D unclear. This CDR3 contains 13 residues. CDR1 is LNHNV and CDR2 is YYDKDF in the germline V gene (reference sequence). V lost 6 bases, J lost 1 base, and 9 bases lay in between.